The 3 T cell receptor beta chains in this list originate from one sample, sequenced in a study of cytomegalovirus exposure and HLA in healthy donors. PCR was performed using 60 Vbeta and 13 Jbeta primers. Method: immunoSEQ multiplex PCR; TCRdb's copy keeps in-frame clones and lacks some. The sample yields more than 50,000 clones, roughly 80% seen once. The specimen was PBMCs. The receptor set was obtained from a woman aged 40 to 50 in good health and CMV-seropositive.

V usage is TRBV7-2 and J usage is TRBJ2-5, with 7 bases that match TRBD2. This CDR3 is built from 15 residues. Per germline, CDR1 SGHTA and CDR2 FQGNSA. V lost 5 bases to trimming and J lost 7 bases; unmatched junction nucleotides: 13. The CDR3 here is CASSPRGLERGTQYF. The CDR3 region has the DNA TGTGCCAGCAGCCCCCGCGGACTAGAACGCGGGACCCAGTACTTC.

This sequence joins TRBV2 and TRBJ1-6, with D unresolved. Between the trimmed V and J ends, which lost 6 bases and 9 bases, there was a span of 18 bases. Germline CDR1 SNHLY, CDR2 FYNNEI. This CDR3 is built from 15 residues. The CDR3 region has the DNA TGTGCCAGCAGCCCTGGGAGTCGCGGGGTTTCACCCCTCCACTTT. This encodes CASSPGSRGVSPLHF.

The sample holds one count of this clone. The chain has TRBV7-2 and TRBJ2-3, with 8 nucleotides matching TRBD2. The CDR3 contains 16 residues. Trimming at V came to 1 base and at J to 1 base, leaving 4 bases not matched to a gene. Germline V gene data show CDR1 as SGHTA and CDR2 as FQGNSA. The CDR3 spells CASSLVGAGGTDTQYF. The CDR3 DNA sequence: TGTGCCAGCAGCTTAGTAGGAGCGGGGGGCACAGATACGCAGTATTTT.